This TCR beta chain originates from a study of radiotherapy plus CTLA-4 blockade in lung cancer. Trimming removed 3 bases at V and 0 bases at J, with 3 bases between. Germline-derived CDR1 and CDR2 are MDHEN and SYDVKM. The CDR3 totals 12 residues. There are a few counts of this clone. Clones were sequenced by immunoSEQ multiplex PCR, and TCRdb holds only the in-frame ones, with some missing. The sample carries roughly 85,000 clones, 70% to 90% recorded once. The material sequenced was peripheral blood, taken from a patient treated with radiotherapy plus ipilimumab. The genes are TRBV28 and TRBJ2-7; unclear D gene. The source of this sequence is a human donor with non-small cell lung cancer that progressed on radiotherapy plus ipilimumab. CDR3 nucleotide sequence: TGTGCCAGCAGTTTCAGCTCCTACGAGCAGTACTTC. Translation gives CASSFSSYEQYF.